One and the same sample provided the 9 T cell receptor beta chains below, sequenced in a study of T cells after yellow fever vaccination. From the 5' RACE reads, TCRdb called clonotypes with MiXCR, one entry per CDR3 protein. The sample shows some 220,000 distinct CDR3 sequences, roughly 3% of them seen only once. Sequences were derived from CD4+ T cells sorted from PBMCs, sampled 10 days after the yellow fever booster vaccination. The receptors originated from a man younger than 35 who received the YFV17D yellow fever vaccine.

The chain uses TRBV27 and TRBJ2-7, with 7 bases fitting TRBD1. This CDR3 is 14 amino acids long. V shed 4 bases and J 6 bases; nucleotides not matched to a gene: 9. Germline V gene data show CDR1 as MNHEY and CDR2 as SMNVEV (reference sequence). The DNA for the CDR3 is TGTGCCAGCAGTTCGAGAACAGGGGTGGGCGAGCAGTACGTC. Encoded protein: CASSSRTGVGEQYV.

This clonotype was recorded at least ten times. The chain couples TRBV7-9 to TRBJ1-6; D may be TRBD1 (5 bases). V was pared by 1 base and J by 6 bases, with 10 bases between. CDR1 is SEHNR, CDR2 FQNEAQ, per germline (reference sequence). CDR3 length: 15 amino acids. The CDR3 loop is CASSLGQGVNSPLHF. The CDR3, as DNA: TGTGCCAGCAGCTTAGGGCAGGGAGTTAATTCACCCCTCCACTTT.

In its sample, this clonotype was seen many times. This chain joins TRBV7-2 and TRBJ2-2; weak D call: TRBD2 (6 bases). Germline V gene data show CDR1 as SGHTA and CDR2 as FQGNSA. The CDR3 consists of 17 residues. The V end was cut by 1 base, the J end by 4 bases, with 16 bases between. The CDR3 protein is CASSLDGLAAVTGELFF. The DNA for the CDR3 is TGTGCCAGCAGCTTAGATGGGTTAGCGGCCGTCACCGGGGAGCTGTTTTTT.

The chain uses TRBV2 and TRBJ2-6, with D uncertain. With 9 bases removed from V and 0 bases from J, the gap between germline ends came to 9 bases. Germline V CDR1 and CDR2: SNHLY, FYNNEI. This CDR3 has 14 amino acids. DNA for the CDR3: TGTGCCAGTGGGCCGAACTCTGGGGCCAACGTCCTGACTTTC. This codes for CASGPNSGANVLTF.

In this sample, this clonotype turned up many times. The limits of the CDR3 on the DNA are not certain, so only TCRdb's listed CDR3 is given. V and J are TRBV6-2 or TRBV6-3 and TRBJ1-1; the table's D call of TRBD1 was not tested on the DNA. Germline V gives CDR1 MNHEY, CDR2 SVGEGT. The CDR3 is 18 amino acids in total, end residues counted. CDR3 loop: CASSSAFGAGKFPTEAFF.

This CDR3 reads CASSSFSLRAGELFF. CDR3 nucleotide sequence: TGTGCCAGCAGCTCCTTTAGCTTGCGTGCCGGGGAGCTGTTTTTT. The rearrangement joins TRBV5-6 to TRBJ2-2; D is undetermined. This CDR3 contains 15 residues. The V end lost 3 bases, the J end lost 6 bases, and 15 bases lay between the germline ends. The germline V gene has CDR1 SGHDT and CDR2 YYEEEE.

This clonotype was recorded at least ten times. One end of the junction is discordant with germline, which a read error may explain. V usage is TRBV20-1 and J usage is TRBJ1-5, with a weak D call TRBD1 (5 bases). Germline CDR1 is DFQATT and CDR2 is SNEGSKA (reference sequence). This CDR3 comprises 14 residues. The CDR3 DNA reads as TGCAGTGCTATCCGTACGAGGGGCAACCAGCCCCAGCATTTT. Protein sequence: CSAIRTRGNQPQHF.

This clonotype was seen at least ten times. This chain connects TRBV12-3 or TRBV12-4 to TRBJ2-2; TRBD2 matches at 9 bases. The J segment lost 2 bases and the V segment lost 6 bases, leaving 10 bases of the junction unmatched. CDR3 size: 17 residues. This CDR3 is CASRRPGSGGNTGELFF. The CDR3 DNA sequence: TGTGCCAGCAGGCGACCCGGTAGCGGGGGTAACACCGGGGAGCTGTTTTTT.

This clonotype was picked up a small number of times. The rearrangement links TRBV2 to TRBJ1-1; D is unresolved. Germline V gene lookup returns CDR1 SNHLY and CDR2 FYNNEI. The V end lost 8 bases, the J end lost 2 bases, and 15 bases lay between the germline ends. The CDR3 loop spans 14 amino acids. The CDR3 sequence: CASGETATNTEAFF. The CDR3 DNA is TGTGCCAGCGGGGAGACCGCGACCAACACTGAAGCTTTCTTT.